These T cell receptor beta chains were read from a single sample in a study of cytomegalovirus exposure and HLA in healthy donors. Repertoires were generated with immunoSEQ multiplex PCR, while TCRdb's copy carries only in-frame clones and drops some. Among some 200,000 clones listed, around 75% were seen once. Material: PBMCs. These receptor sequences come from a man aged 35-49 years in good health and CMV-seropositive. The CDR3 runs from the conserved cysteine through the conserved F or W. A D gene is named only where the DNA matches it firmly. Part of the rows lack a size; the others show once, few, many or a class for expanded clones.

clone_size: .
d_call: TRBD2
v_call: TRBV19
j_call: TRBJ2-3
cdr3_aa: CASSIDGAGGPTDTQYF
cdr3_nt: TGTGCCAGTAGTATAGATGGGGCGGGGGGGCCCACAGATACGCAGTATTTT

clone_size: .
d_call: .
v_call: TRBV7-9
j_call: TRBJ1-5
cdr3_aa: CASSLGPPQVYSNQPQHF
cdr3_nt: TGTGCCAGCAGCTTAGGTCCCCCGCAGGTATATAGCAATCAGCCCCAGCATTTT

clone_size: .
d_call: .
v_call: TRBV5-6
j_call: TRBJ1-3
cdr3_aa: CASSFAGTNSGNTIYF
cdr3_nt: TGTGCCAGCAGCTTCGCGGGCACGAACTCTGGAAACACCATATATTTT

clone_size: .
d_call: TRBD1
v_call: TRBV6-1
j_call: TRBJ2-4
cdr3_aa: CASSEWGTGGVVDIQYF
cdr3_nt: TGTGCCAGCAGTGAGTGGGGGACAGGGGGCGTCGTGGACATTCAGTACTTC

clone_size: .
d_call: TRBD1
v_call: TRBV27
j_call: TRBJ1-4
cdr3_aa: CASNKQGVGEKLFF
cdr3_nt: TGTGCCAGCAACAAGCAGGGGGTCGGAGAAAAACTGTTTTTT

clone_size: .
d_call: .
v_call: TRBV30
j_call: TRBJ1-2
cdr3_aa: CAWAQGSRGYTF
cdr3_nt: TGTGCCTGGGCTCAGGGGAGTCGGGGCTACACCTTC

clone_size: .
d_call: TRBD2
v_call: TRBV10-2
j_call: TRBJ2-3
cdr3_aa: CASSETPLAGATDTQYF
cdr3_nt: TGCGCCAGCAGTGAGACACCCCTAGCGGGTGCTACAGATACGCAGTATTTT

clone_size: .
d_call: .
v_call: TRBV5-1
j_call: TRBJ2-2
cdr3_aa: CASSSLELPGELFF
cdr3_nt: TGCGCCAGCAGCTCCCTTGAGCTCCCCGGGGAGCTGTTTTTT

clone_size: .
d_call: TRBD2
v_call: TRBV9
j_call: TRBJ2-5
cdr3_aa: CASSPFGGGVQGQYF
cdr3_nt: TGTGCCAGCAGCCCTTTCGGCGGGGGGGTCCAGGGCCAGTACTTC

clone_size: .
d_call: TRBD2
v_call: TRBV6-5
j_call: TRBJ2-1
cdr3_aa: CASSLAGGLNEQFF
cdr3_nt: TGTGCCAGCAGTCTAGCGGGGGGGCTTAATGAGCAGTTCTTC

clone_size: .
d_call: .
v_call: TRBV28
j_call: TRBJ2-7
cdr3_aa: CASTLEGEQYF
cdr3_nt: TGTGCCAGCACCCTAGAGGGCGAGCAGTACTTC

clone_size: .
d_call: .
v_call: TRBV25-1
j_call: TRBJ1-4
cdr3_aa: CASSDSVGEKLFF
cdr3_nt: TGTGCCAGCAGTGATAGCGTCGGGGAAAAACTGTTTTTT

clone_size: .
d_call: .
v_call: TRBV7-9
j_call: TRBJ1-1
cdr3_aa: CASSLGTTKANTEAFF
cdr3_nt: TGTGCCAGCAGCTTAGGGACAACTAAGGCAAACACTGAAGCTTTCTTT

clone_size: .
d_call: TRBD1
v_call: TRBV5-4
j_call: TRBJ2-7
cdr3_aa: CASSLGQGSYEQYF
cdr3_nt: TGTGCCAGCAGTTTGGGACAGGGATCCTACGAGCAGTACTTC

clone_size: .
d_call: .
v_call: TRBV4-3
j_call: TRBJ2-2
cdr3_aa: CASSQTGNTGELFF
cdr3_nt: TGCGCCAGCAGCCAGACGGGGAACACCGGGGAGCTGTTTTTT

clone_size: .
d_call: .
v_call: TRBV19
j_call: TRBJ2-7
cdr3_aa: CASSTTASYEQYF
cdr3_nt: TGTGCCAGTAGTACGACAGCTTCCTACGAGCAGTACTTC

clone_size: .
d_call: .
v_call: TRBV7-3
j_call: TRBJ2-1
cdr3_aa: CASSLIAGLDNEQFF
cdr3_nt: TGTGCCAGCAGCTTAATCGCAGGGTTGGACAATGAGCAGTTCTTC

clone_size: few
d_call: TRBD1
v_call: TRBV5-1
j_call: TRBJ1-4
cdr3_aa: CASSISGGSGEKLFF
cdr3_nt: TGCGCCAGCAGCATATCAGGGGGCTCAGGTGAAAAACTGTTTTTT

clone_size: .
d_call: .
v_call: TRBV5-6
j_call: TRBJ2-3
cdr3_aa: CASSLGELRLSRDTQYF
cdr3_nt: TGTGCCAGCAGCTTGGGTGAACTCAGACTAAGTAGGGATACGCAGTATTTT

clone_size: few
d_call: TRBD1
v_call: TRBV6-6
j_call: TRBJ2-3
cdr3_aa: CASSTAEGATDTQYF
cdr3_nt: TGTGCCAGCTCCACAGCCGAGGGGGCCACAGATACGCAGTATTTT

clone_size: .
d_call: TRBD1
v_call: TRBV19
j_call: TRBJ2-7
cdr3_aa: CASSRPGQGYEQYF
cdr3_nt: TGTGCCAGTAGTAGGCCGGGACAGGGCTACGAGCAGTACTTC

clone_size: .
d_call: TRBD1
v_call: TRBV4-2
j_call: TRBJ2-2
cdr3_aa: CASSPTGGYTGELFF
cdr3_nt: TGTGCCAGCAGCCCCACAGGGGGCTATACCGGGGAGCTGTTTTTT

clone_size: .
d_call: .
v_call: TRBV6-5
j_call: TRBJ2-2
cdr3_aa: CASSYVQGHTGELFF
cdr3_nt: TGTGCCAGCAGTTACGTACAGGGCCACACCGGGGAGCTGTTTTTT

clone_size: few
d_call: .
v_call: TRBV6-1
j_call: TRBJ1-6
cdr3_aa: CASSEGMGLSSYNSPLHF
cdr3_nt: TGTGCCAGCAGTGAAGGAATGGGGCTTAGCTCCTATAATTCACCCCTCCACTTT

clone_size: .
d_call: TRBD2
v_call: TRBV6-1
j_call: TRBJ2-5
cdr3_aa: CASSVEAGGGQETQYF
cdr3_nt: TGTGCCAGCAGTGTTGAAGCGGGGGGTGGACAAGAGACCCAGTACTTC

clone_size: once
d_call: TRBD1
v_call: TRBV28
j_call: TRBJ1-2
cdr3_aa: CASSSTGDPNYGYTF
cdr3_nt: TGTGCCAGCAGTTCCACAGGGGATCCTAACTATGGCTACACCTTC

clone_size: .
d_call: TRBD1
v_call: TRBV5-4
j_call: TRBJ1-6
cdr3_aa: CASSLAPADRGLSPLHF
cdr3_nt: TGTGCCAGCAGCTTGGCCCCCGCCGACAGGGGCCTTTCACCCCTCCACTTT

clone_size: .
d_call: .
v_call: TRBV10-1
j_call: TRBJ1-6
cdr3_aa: CASSPPGIGPLHF
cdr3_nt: TGCGCCAGCAGCCCCCCGGGGATTGGACCCCTCCACTTT

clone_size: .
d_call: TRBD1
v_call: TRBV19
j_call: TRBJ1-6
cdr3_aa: CASSGTGSLYNSPLHF
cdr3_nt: TGTGCCAGTAGTGGGACAGGGAGCTTATATAATTCACCCCTCCACTTT

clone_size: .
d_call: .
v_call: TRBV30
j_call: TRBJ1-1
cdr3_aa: CAWSPENTEAFF
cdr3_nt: TGTGCCTGGAGCCCAGAGAACACTGAAGCTTTCTTT

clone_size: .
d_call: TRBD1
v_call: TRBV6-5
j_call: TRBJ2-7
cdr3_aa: CASSYSGQGYEQYF
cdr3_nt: TGTGCCAGCAGTTACTCCGGACAGGGCTACGAGCAGTACTTC

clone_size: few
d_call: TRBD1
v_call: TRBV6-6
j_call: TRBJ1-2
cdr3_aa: CASEIRDRANYGYTF
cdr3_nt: TGTGCCAGCGAAATAAGGGACAGGGCTAACTATGGCTACACCTTC

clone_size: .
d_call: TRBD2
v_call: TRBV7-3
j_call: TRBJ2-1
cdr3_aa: CASSLTSGGGSYNEQFF
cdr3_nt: TGTGCCAGCAGCCTAACTAGCGGGGGGGGCTCCTACAATGAGCAGTTCTTC

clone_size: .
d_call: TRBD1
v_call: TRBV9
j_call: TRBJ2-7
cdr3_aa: CASSGEGRGHSYEQYF
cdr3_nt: TGTGCCAGCAGCGGCGAGGGTAGGGGGCATTCATACGAGCAGTACTTC

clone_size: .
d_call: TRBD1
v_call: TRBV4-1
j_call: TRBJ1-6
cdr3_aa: CASSRSGTGDSPLHF
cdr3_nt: TGCGCCAGCAGCAGATCCGGGACAGGGGATTCACCCCTCCACTTT

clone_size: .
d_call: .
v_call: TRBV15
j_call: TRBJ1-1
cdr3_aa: CATRPAGIGNTEAFF
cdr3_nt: TGTGCCACCAGACCCGCAGGGATCGGGAACACTGAAGCTTTCTTT

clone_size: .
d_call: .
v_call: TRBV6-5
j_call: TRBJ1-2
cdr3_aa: CASYSTERYGYTF
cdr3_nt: TGTGCCAGCTACAGCACCGAACGCTATGGCTACACCTTC

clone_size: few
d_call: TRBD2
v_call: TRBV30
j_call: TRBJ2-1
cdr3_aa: CAWDGLAGNYDNEQFF
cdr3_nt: TGTGCCTGGGATGGACTAGCGGGGAACTATGACAATGAGCAGTTCTTC

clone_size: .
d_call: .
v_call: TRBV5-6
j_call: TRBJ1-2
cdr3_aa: CASSSWQGSATYGYTF
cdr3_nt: TGTGCCAGCAGCTCCTGGCAGGGTTCAGCTACCTATGGCTACACCTTC

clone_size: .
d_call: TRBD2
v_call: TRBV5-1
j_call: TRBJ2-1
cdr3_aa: CASSLEGGGVSNEQFF
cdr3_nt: TGCGCCAGCAGCTTGGAAGGCGGGGGGGTAAGCAATGAGCAGTTCTTC